What follows are 31 T cell receptor beta chains derived from one specimen sequenced in a study of T cell responses to AZD1222 COVID-19 vaccine. TCRdb's copy holds only in-frame clones and misses some; the assay was immunoSEQ multiplex PCR. There are fewer than 130,000 clones in the sample; 85% to 95% occur only once, and 2.9% lies in the top ten. The input for sequencing was peripheral blood, taken 28 days after the second AZD1222 dose. These receptor sequences come from an adult who received the AZD1222 COVID-19 vaccine.

This rearrangement joins TRBV19 to TRBJ1-1, with unresolved D. This CDR3 is 14 amino acids long. Germline loops: CDR1 LNHDA, CDR2 SQIVND (reference sequence). The V gene lost 6 bases and the J gene lost 1 base, with 12 bases spanning the gap. CDR3 amino acids: CASSPGPGNTEAFF. The CDR3 DNA follows: TGTGCCAGTAGCCCAGGCCCGGGGAACACTGAAGCTTTCTTT.

This clone was seen just once. V gene TRBV5-1 combines with J gene TRBJ2-1; D call uncertain. V was cut by 5 bases and J by 7 bases, with 7 bases left in between. Germline values: CDR1 SGHRS, CDR2 YFSETQ. This CDR3 has 11 residues. CDR3 nucleotide sequence: TGCGCCAGCAGTATCGGGAATGAGCAGTTCTTC. This codes for CASSIGNEQFF.

The chain has TRBV5-1 and TRBJ2-1; 8 nucleotides match TRBD2. The V segment lost 4 bases and the J segment 0 bases; nucleotides outside the gene matches: 6. The CDR3 runs 16 residues. Germline loops: CDR1 SGHRS, CDR2 YFSETQ. DNA for the CDR3: TGCGCCAGCAGCGTAACTAGCGGAAGCTCCTACAATGAGCAGTTCTTC. Encoded protein: CASSVTSGSSYNEQFF.

This clone was recorded a few times. The gene calls are TRBV10-3 and TRBJ1-5, with TRBD1 as a possible D gene (5 bases). The CDR3 runs 14 residues. Germline V gene data show CDR1 as ENHRY and CDR2 as SYGVKD. The ends were cut back, 2 bases at V and 3 bases at J, with 8 bases in the middle. The CDR3 region has the DNA TGTGCCATCAGTGAGCTGGGGACCAATCAGCCCCAGCATTTT. Protein sequence: CAISELGTNQPQHF.

V and J are TRBV3-1 (or the pseudogene TRBV3-2) and TRBJ2-3, with TRBD2 identical over 7 bases. Per germline, CDR1 LGHDT and CDR2 YNNKEL (reference sequence). V lost 0 bases, J lost 5 bases, and 14 bases stayed unmatched. CDR3 length: 18 amino acids. CDR3: CASSQDALAVRRVDTQYF. CDR3 coding DNA: TGTGCCAGCAGCCAAGATGCCCTAGCGGTACGCCGAGTAGATACGCAGTATTTT.

This clone showed up just once. The chain uses TRBV15 and TRBJ1-6, with a possible D match to TRBD1 (5 bases). The CDR3 runs 15 residues. V lost 1 base, J lost 7 bases, and 11 bases lay in between. CDR1 is LNHNV, CDR2 YYDKDF, per germline (reference sequence). The CDR3 DNA reads TGTGCCACCAGCAGAGCGGGGCCTCGGAATTCACCCCTCCACTTT. This codes for CATSRAGPRNSPLHF.

V usage is TRBV5-5 and J usage is TRBJ2-1; 7 bases agree with TRBD2. Trimming at V came to 3 bases and at J to 3 bases, leaving 18 bases not matched to a gene. CDR1 is SGHKS and CDR2 is YYEKEE in the germline V gene (reference sequence). This CDR3 has 19 amino acids. DNA of the CDR3: TGTGCCAGCAGCTCAACCGGACCGCCGGGGCGGGGGTTCTACAATGAGCAGTTCTTC. It specifies CASSSTGPPGRGFYNEQFF.

V gene TRBV11-2 combines with J gene TRBJ1-1; D is unresolved. Germline CDR1 SGHAT, CDR2 FQNNGV. The CDR3 spans 17 residues. The V gene lost 5 bases and the J gene lost 1 base, with 20 bases spanning the gap. The CDR3 DNA sequence: TGTGCCAGCAGCCTAGGCAGGACTCCACGATCGAACACTGAAGCTTTCTTT. It is translated as CASSLGRTPRSNTEAFF.

This chain uses TRBV3-1 (or the pseudogene TRBV3-2) with TRBJ2-5; no clear D gene. Looked up from germline, CDR1 is LGHDT and CDR2 is YNNKEL (reference sequence). The CDR3 length is 12 residues. V was cut by 10 bases and J by 4 bases, with 13 bases left in between. DNA for the CDR3: TGTGCCACCCGGTCCCCCCGAGAGACCCAGTACTTC. It yields the protein CATRSPRETQYF.

The CDR3 reads CASSPDREGNTIYF. CDR3 DNA sequence: TGTGCCAGCTCACCGGACAGGGAAGGAAACACCATATATTTT. The chain carries TRBV18 and TRBJ1-3, with 8 nucleotides matching TRBD1. The germline V gene encodes CDR1 KGHSH and CDR2 LQKENI. CDR3 size: 14 residues. V gave up 3 bases and J gave up 4 bases; unmatched junction bases: 2.

The J gene is TRBJ1-2, the V gene TRBV18; no reliable D call. V lost 4 bases and J lost 7, with 13 bases in between. Germline values: CDR1 KGHSH, CDR2 LQKENI. This CDR3 has 13 amino acids. CDR3 bases: TGTGCCAGCTCACAAGACACCTCCTTTGGCTACACCTTC. It translates to CASSQDTSFGYTF.

The rearrangement uses TRBV5-4 and TRBJ1-2; 8 nucleotides match TRBD1. With 2 bases clipped from V and 4 bases from J, the junction kept 7 bases outside the gene matches. In germline, CDR1 is SGHNT, CDR2 YYREEE (reference sequence). This CDR3 has 15 amino acids. The CDR3 DNA reads TGTGCCAGCAGCTTCGCACCCGGGACAGGCTATGGCTACACCTTC. Its translation: CASSFAPGTGYGYTF.

This chain connects TRBV12-5 to TRBJ1-6, with a possible D match to TRBD1 (6 bases). Trimming removed 3 bases at V and 7 bases at J, with 10 bases between. There are 14 residues in the CDR3. Per germline, CDR1 LGHNT and CDR2 FRNRAP. The CDR3 sequence is CASGFSGDNSPLHF. Here the CDR3 DNA reads TGTGCTAGTGGTTTTTCAGGGGACAATTCACCCCTCCACTTT.

The chain uses TRBV2 and TRBJ2-7; 13 bases agree with TRBD2. The J segment lost 7 bases and the V segment lost 7 bases, leaving 10 bases of the junction unmatched. The CDR3 contains 15 residues. The germline CDR1 and CDR2 sequences are SNHLY and FYNNEI. This CDR3 reads CASKSETSGGREQYF. Written as DNA, the CDR3 is TGTGCCAGCAAAAGTGAGACTAGCGGGGGGCGGGAGCAGTACTTC.

The chain links TRBV7-2 to TRBJ2-7; no reliable D call. The germline V and J ends were trimmed by 5 bases and 4 bases, with 6 bases remaining between them. The V gene's germline CDR1 is SGHTA and CDR2 FQGNSA. The CDR3 covers 11 residues. This CDR3 reads CASSPLYEQYF. The CDR3 bases are TGTGCCAGCAGCCCTTTGTACGAGCAGTACTTC.

V is TRBV5-6 and J is TRBJ2-6; no clear D gene. V was shortened by 4 bases and J by 0 bases, with 5 bases between the two germline ends. The germline CDR1 and CDR2 sequences are SGHDT and YYEEEE. The CDR3 runs to 14 residues. CDR3 loop: CASSLVSGANVLTF. The CDR3, as DNA: TGTGCCAGCAGCCTAGTCTCTGGGGCCAACGTCCTGACTTTC.

J is TRBJ2-5 and V is TRBV10-3; 8 bases fit TRBD1. The CDR3 has 13 residues. V dropped 6 bases and J dropped 3; count of bases not matched to a gene: 3. CDR1 is ENHRY and CDR2 is SYGVKD in the germline V gene. CDR3 amino acids: CAIRPTGEETQYF. CDR3 nucleotides: TGTGCCATCAGACCGACAGGGGAAGAGACCCAGTACTTC.

CDR3 sequence (DNA): TGCAGTGCTAATGAAGAAGAGACCCAGTACTTC. It encodes CSANEEETQYF. The chain carries TRBV20-1 and TRBJ2-5; D is unresolved. From germline, CDR1 is DFQATT and CDR2 SNEGSKA (reference sequence). The CDR3 totals 11 residues. The V end lost 4 bases, the J end lost 3 bases, and 6 bases lay between the germline ends.

The chain recombines TRBV27 with TRBJ1-5; D perhaps matches TRBD1 (5 bases). With 3 bases removed from V and 4 bases from J, the gap between germline ends came to 7 bases. The germline V gene has CDR1 MNHEY and CDR2 SMNVEV (reference sequence). The CDR3 totals 13 residues. Here the CDR3 DNA reads TGTGCCAGCAGTTTGACAGAGAATCAGCCCCAGCATTTT. Protein product: CASSLTENQPQHF.

The chain recombines TRBV7-6 with TRBJ2-1; 7 bases align to TRBD1. V shed 6 bases and J 0 bases; nucleotides not matched to a gene: 5. The CDR3 extends over 15 amino acids. The germline V gene encodes CDR1 SGHVS and CDR2 FNYEAQ. DNA of the CDR3: TGTGCCAGCAGTTCCTCAGGGGGCTCCTACAATGAGCAGTTCTTC. Translating it yields CASSSSGGSYNEQFF.

The genes are TRBV18 and TRBJ1-1; D is perhaps TRBD1 (6 bases). This CDR3 spans 13 amino acids. V was clipped by 4 bases and J by 2 bases, with 8 bases between them. Germline loops: CDR1 KGHSH, CDR2 LQKENI. The CDR3 region has the DNA TGTGCCAGCTCACGGGACACTAACACTGAAGCTTTCTTT. This encodes CASSRDTNTEAFF.

The J gene is TRBJ1-4, the V gene TRBV5-1, with D maybe TRBD1 (6 bases). V was pared by 4 bases and J by 6 bases, with 13 bases between. The CDR3 is made up of 14 amino acids. CDR1 and CDR2 (germline): SGHRS, YFSETQ. The CDR3 DNA reads as TGCGCCAGCAGCCTGCGGGGGGCCGATGAAAAACTGTTTTTT. Translating it yields CASSLRGADEKLFF.

The chain employs TRBV7-9 and TRBJ1-1; TRBD1 agrees at 8 bases. After removal of 5 bases from V and 10 bases from J, the junction contained 6 bases not matched to a gene. This CDR3 has 12 amino acids. The germline gives CDR1 SEHNR, CDR2 FQNEAQ (reference sequence). DNA for the CDR3: TGTGCCAGCAGCGCGACAGGGGATTCAGCTTTCTTT. This sequence encodes CASSATGDSAFF.

The genes are TRBV29-1 and TRBJ2-3; D possibly corresponds to TRBD1 (6 bases). Germline V gene lookup returns CDR1 SQVTM and CDR2 ANQGSEA. V was cut by 5 bases and J by 10 bases, with 13 bases left in between. CDR3 size: 11 residues. CDR3 residues: CSVLRTGSQYF. The CDR3 DNA is TGCAGCGTTCTACGAACAGGGTCGCAGTATTTT.

The chain couples TRBV4-1 to TRBJ1-1; 8 positions match TRBD1. The junction had 11 bases not matched to a gene; V was cut back by 1 base and J by 1 base. CDR1 is MGHRA, CDR2 YSYEKL, per germline. This CDR3 region has 18 residues. CDR3 in DNA: TGCGCCAGCAGCCAAGTTATGCGGGACAGGACGTGGAACACTGAAGCTTTCTTT. This sequence encodes CASSQVMRDRTWNTEAFF.

The chain employs TRBV5-5 and TRBJ1-4, with 7 bases identical to TRBD1. The CDR3 is 15 amino acids. Germline lookup yields CDR1 SGHKS and CDR2 YYEKEE (reference sequence). The V and J ends lost 4 bases and 8 bases, in that order; junction bases with no gene match: 11. CDR3 in amino acids: CASSGGQSVREKLFF. As DNA, the CDR3 is TGTGCCAGCAGCGGGGGACAGAGCGTCAGGGAAAAACTGTTTTTT.

V and J are TRBV19 and TRBJ1-3, with 7 bases fitting TRBD1. The CDR3 runs 13 residues. Germline assignment: CDR1 LNHDA and CDR2 SQIVND (reference sequence). With 7 bases clipped from V and 1 base from J, the junction kept 1 base outside the gene matches. Written as DNA, the CDR3 is TGTGCCAGTATACAGGGGTCTGGAAACACCATATATTTT. Its translation is CASIQGSGNTIYF.

The V gene is TRBV12-3 or TRBV12-4, the J gene TRBJ1-5, with D hard to call. V dropped 5 bases and J dropped 5 bases, with 10 bases sitting between them. The CDR3 covers 13 residues. CDR3 in amino acids: CASSHDIDQPQHF. The CDR3 DNA reads as TGTGCCAGCAGTCACGACATCGATCAGCCCCAGCATTTT.

The chain couples TRBV4-1 to TRBJ2-7; D remains ambiguous. The CDR3 loop spans 11 amino acids. Trimming stripped 1 base from V and 6 bases from J, with 4 bases between. Germline CDR1 is MGHRA and CDR2 is YSYEKL. CDR3 nucleotides: TGCGCCAGCAGCCAAGGGGCCGAGCAGTACTTC. It specifies CASSQGAEQYF.

This sequence joins TRBV4-1 and TRBJ1-6; D call uncertain. CDR1 is MGHRA and CDR2 is YSYEKL in the germline V gene. Trimming took off 0 bases at V and 0 bases at J, with 18 bases between the two ends. The CDR3 has 20 amino acids. The CDR3 DNA is TGCGCCAGCAGCCAAGAAGGCTCCCACATAGTGAGCTCCTATAATTCACCCCTCCACTTT. This encodes CASSQEGSHIVSSYNSPLHF.

The V call is TRBV7-2, the J call TRBJ1-1; 8 nucleotides line up with TRBD1. In germline, CDR1 is SGHTA, CDR2 FQGNSA. The CDR3 has 13 residues. J was trimmed by 5 bases and V by 5 bases; bases with no gene match: 4. The CDR3 sequence is CASSIDRGTEAFF. For the CDR3, the DNA is TGTGCCAGCAGCATCGACAGGGGTACTGAAGCTTTCTTT. Complete variable domain (other parts from reference TRBV7-2 and TRBJ1-1): GAGVSQSPSNKVTEKGKDVELRCDPISGHTALYWYRQSLGQGLEFLIYFQGNSAPDKSGLPSDRFSAERTGGSVSTLTIQRTQQEDSAVYLCASSIDRGTEAFFGQGTRLTVV.